This T cell receptor (beta chain) was sequenced in a study of blood T cell repertoires in COVID-19. Study details: Whether acute or convalescent, the COVID-19 samples came from the United States, Italy and Spain. Sample material is recorded as cDNA or gDNA derived from T cells, B-cell-depleted T cells, or PBMCs.

This CDR3 region has 14 residues. Looked up from germline, CDR1 is SGHVS and CDR2 is FQNEAQ. V was pared by 6 bases and J by 1 base, with 12 bases between. As handled by the study authors: Amplifying reference gene primers gave estimates of nucleated cell counts. Only in-frame clones appear in the TCRdb table, and some are missing; sequencing was by immunoSEQ multiplex PCR. The DNA was the basis for D and trimming; V, J and clone size are from that table. Of 60,000 to 70,000 clones detected, around 80% appear once; the ten largest clones hold more than 15%. The TCR sequence derives from a man of 80 years or more with acute or convalescent COVID-19. Sequencing input: peripheral blood. The rearrangement joins TRBV7-8 to TRBJ1-1; D might be TRBD1 (6 bases). The CDR3 DNA reads TGTGCCAGCAGTTTGGGGGCAGGGAACACTGAAGCTTTCTTT. This sequence encodes CASSLGAGNTEAFF.